This entry describes one T cell receptor (beta chain). The sample originates from a study of blood T cell repertoires in COVID-19. Study in general: Samples taken during acute and convalescent COVID-19 were collected in the United States, Italy and Spain. In each case, the material was cDNA or gDNA derived from T cells, B-cell-depleted T cells, or PBMCs.

Per the authors' pipeline: The assay estimated nucleated cells by amplifying reference gene primers. Method: immunoSEQ multiplex PCR; TCRdb's copy keeps in-frame clones and lacks some. That table gives V, J and clone size, and the DNA gave D and trimming. The repertoire holds 75,000 to 100,000 clones, with around 87% as singletons. The CDR3 is 16 amino acids. Germline lookup yields CDR1 SGHRS and CDR2 YFSETQ. Trimming took 0 bases from V and 2 from J; bases not matched to a gene: 0. The sequence derives from a woman of 80 years or more with acute or convalescent COVID-19. Sequencing was carried out using peripheral blood. This chain joins TRBV5-1 and TRBJ2-6; 9 positions agree with TRBD1. In nucleotides, the CDR3 is TGCGCCAGCAGCTTGGGACAGGGGGCTGGGGCCAACGTCCTGACTTTC. This translates into CASSLGQGAGANVLTF.